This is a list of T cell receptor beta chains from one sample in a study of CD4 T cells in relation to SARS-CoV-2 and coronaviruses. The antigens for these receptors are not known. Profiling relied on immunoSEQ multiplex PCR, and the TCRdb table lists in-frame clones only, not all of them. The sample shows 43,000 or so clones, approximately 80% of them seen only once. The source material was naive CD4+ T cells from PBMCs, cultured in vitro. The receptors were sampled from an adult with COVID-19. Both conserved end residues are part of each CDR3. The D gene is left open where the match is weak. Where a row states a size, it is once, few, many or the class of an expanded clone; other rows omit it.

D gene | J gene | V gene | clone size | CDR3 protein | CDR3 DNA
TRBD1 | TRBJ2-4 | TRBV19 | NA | CASRRTGGKNIQYF | TGTGCCAGTAGGCGGACAGGGGGCAAAAACATTCAGTACTTC
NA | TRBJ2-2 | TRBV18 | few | CASSGRNTGELFF | TGTGCCAGCTCCGGGAGGAACACCGGGGAGCTGTTTTTT
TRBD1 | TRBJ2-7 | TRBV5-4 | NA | CASSLRQGAYEQYF | TGTGCCAGCAGCTTGCGGCAGGGGGCCTACGAGCAGTACTTC
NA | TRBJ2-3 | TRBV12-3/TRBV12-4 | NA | CASSSSTMDTQYF | TGTGCCAGCAGTTCCTCGACTATGGATACGCAGTATTTT
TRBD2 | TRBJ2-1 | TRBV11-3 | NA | CASSLAGTSVNNEQFF | TGTGCCAGCAGCTTAGCCGGGACTAGCGTCAACAATGAGCAGTTCTTC
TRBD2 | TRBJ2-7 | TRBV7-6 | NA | CASSWGRSGSGYEQYF | TGTGCCAGCAGCTGGGGGAGGAGCGGGAGTGGTTACGAGCAGTACTTC
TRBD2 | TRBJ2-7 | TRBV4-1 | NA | CASSQGTSGLTYEQYF | TGCGCCAGCAGCCAGGGTACTAGCGGGCTTACCTACGAGCAGTACTTC
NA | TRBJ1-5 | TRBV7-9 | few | CASSSGSNQPQHF | TGTGCCAGCTCTTCTGGCTCGAATCAGCCCCAGCATTTT
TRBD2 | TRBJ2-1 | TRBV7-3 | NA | CASSLGGRASNEQFF | TGTGCCAGCAGCTTAGGCGGGAGGGCCAGCAATGAGCAGTTCTTC
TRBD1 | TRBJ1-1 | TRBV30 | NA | CAWSVQGQKYTEAFF | TGTGCCTGGAGTGTACAGGGGCAAAAGTACACTGAAGCTTTCTTT
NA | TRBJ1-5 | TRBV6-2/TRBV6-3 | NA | CASSYGAGNNQPQHF | TGTGCCAGCAGTTACGGGGCAGGGAACAATCAGCCCCAGCATTTT
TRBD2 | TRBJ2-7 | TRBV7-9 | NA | CASSFSASGVWYF | TGTGCCAGCAGCTTTTCGGCCAGCGGGGTTTGGTACTTC